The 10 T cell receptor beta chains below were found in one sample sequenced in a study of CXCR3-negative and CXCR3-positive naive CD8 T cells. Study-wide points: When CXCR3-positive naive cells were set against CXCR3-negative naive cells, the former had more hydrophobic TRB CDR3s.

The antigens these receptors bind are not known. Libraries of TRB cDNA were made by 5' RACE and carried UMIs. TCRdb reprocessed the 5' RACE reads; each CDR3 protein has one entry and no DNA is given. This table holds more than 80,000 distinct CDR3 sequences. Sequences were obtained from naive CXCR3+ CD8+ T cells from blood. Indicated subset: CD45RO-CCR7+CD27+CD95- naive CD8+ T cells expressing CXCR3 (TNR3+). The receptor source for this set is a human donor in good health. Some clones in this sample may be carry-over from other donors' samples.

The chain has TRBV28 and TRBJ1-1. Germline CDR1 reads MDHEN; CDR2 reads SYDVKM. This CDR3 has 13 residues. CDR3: CASSLWKNTEAFF.

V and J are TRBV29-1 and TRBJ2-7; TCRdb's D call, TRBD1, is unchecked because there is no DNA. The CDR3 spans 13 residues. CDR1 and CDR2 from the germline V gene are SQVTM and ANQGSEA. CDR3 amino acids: CSVRGGYSYEQYF.

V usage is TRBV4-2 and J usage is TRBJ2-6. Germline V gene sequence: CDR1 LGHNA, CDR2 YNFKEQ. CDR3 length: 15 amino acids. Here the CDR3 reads CASTRTRSGANVLTF.

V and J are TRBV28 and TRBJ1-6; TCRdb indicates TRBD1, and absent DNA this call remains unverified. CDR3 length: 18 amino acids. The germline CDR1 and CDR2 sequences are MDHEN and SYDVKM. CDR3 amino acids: CASSLPMETAYHNSPLHF.

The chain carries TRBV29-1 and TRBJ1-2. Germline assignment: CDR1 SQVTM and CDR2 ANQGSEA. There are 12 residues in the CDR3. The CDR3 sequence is CSVESLGSGYTF.

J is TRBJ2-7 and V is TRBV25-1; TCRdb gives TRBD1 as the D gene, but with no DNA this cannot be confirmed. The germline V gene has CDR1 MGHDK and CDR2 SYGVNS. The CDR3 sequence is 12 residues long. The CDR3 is CAIADRKNEQYF.

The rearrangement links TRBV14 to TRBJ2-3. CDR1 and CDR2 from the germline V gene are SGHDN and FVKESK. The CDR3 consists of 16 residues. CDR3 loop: CASSQAENWSTDTQYF.

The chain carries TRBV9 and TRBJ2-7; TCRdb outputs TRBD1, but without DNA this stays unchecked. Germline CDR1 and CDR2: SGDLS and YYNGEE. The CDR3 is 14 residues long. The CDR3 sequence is CASSVGTGLGLRYF.

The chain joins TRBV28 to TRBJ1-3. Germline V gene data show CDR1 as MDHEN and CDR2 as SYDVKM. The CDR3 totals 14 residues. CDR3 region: CASIPEFGGNTIYF.

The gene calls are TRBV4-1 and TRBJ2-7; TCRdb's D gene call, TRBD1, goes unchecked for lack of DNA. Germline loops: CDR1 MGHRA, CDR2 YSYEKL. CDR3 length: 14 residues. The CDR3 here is CASSQVGGGYEQYF.